The 22 T cell receptor beta chains presented below share a single source sample, sequenced in a study of siplizumab effects on memory and regulatory T cells. TCRdb's copy holds only in-frame clones and misses some; the assay was immunoSEQ multiplex PCR. This table has 90,000 to 110,000 clones, around 93% appearing once. Sequences were obtained from CD4+ T cells sorted from blood. These receptors were collected from a human donor in good health.

A single count supports this clone. V gene TRBV9 combines with J gene TRBJ1-3; D is unresolved. V was pared by 4 bases and J by 2 bases, with 7 bases between. From germline, CDR1 is SGDLS and CDR2 YYNGEE. This CDR3 contains 13 residues. The CDR3 spells CASSPPAGNTIYF. CDR3 DNA: TGTGCCAGCAGCCCCCCCGCTGGAAACACCATATATTTT.

The J gene is TRBJ2-7, the V gene TRBV11-2, with D perhaps matching TRBD2 (5 bases). V gave up 3 bases and J gave up 2 bases, with 14 bases separating them. From germline, CDR1 is SGHAT and CDR2 FQNNGV. This CDR3 has 15 amino acids. CDR3 residues: CASSFGSTTTYEQYF. Here the CDR3 DNA reads TGTGCCAGCAGCTTTGGATCGACTACCACCTACGAGCAGTACTTC.

The genes are TRBV30 and TRBJ1-5; possible D gene TRBD1, 5 bases. Germline CDR1 GTSNPN, CDR2 SVGIG (reference sequence). The CDR3 runs 14 residues. V dropped 2 bases and J dropped 8 bases, with 16 bases sitting between them. The CDR3 coding sequence is TGTGCCTGGAGTCACCCGGGGGGTGGGAAGCCCCAGCATTTT. This sequence encodes CAWSHPGGGKPQHF.

This clone was counted a single time. This chain connects TRBV27 to TRBJ1-6, with TRBD1 matching 10 bases. The CDR3 extends over 19 amino acids. Germline V gene data show CDR1 as MNHEY and CDR2 as SMNVEV (reference sequence). J lost 0 bases, V lost 5 bases, and 10 bases had no gene match. The CDR3 DNA sequence: TGTGCCAGCAGTGCCGGGACAGGGGCGCCGAGCTCCTATAATTCACCCCTCCACTTT. This sequence encodes CASSAGTGAPSSYNSPLHF.

The rearrangement joins TRBV7-9 to TRBJ1-2; D gene unclear. Trimming stripped 6 bases from V and 4 bases from J, with 15 bases between. Germline CDR1 and CDR2: SEHNR and FQNEAQ (reference sequence). This CDR3 has 14 residues. CDR3 nucleotide sequence: TGTGCCAGCAGACGCGACCCGGGCCCCTATGGCTACACCTTC. Amino acid sequence: CASRRDPGPYGYTF. The full variable domain, its missing parts supplied by reference TRBV7-9 and TRBJ1-2, is DTGVSQNPRHKITKRGQNVTFRCDPISEHNRLYWYRQTLGQGPEFLTYFQNEAQLEKSRLLSDRFSAERPKGSFSTLEIQRTEQGDSAMYLCASRRDPGPYGYTFGSGTRLTVV.

V gene TRBV7-8 combines with J gene TRBJ2-7; possibly TRBD2 for D (6 bases). V lost 6 bases and J 0 bases, leaving 9 bases between the germline ends. Germline V gives CDR1 SGHVS, CDR2 FQNEAQ. CDR3 length: 13 amino acids. The CDR3 coding sequence is TGTGCCAGCAGGCGGGGCGGCTCCTACGAGCAGTACTTC. It specifies CASRRGGSYEQYF.

This clone appeared once. The chain combines TRBV11-2 with TRBJ2-3, with D hard to call. Trimming took 5 bases from V and 5 from J, leaving 11 bases between them. The CDR3 spans 13 residues. Germline CDR1 reads SGHAT; CDR2 reads FQNNGV. CDR3 loop: CASSPRTQDTQYF. DNA of the CDR3: TGTGCCAGCAGCCCTCGGACGCAAGATACGCAGTATTTT.

Points on this clone: Other DNA variants within this sample encode the same CDR3. J is TRBJ1-3 and V is TRBV10-3; no clear D gene. Germline V CDR1 and CDR2: ENHRY, SYGVKD. V shed 2 bases and J shed 4 bases, with 3 bases lying between them. This CDR3 comprises 12 residues. The CDR3 reads CAISEGGNTIYF. CDR3 nucleotide sequence: TGTGCCATCAGTGAGGGGGGAAACACCATATATTTT.

The rearrangement joins TRBV6-1 to TRBJ2-5; 7 bases are a match to TRBD1. The tail of the sequence fits TRBJ2-7 better, so the J call may be wrong. There are 14 residues in the CDR3. The germline gives CDR1 MNHNS, CDR2 SASEGT. Here the CDR3 DNA reads TGTGCCAGCAGTGAAGCAGGGGGCGATTACGAGCAGTACTTC. Protein sequence: CASSEAGGDYEQYF.

The genes are TRBV30 and TRBJ1-2; TRBD1 agrees at 12 bases. This CDR3 region has 13 residues. The germline V gene has CDR1 GTSNPN and CDR2 SVGIG (reference sequence). Unmatched junction bases numbered 1, after V lost 0 bases and J lost 8 bases. The CDR3 reads CAWSVGTGGGYTF. The CDR3 nucleotides read TGTGCCTGGAGTGTAGGGACAGGGGGCGGCTACACCTTC.

CDR3 residues: CASSLATTGEGETQYF. In DNA form, the CDR3 reads TGTGCCAGCAGCTTAGCGACCACAGGGGAAGGAGAGACCCAGTACTTC. The V and J genes are TRBV7-8 and TRBJ2-5; 7 nucleotides match TRBD1. Germline lookup yields CDR1 SGHVS and CDR2 FQNEAQ. The J segment lost 4 bases and the V segment lost 0 bases, leaving 8 bases of the junction unmatched. This CDR3 contains 16 residues.

The chain uses TRBV23-1 and TRBJ2-3; the D is unclear. TRBV23-1 falls under the ORF class, with uncertain function. The CDR3 has 18 amino acids. Trimming stripped 0 bases from V and 2 bases from J, with 18 bases between. The CDR3 reads CASSQSKTSGDDTDTQYF. CDR3 DNA sequence: TGCGCCAGCAGTCAATCGAAAACCTCGGGTGATGACACAGATACGCAGTATTTT.

The chain carries TRBV23-1 and TRBJ2-2, with a tentative D call TRBD1 (7 bases). TRBV23-1 has ORF status, its function being uncertain. The CDR3 is 14 residues long. With 9 bases removed from V and 1 base from J, the gap between germline ends came to 12 bases. In nucleotides, the CDR3 is TGCGCCAGTCTTCAGGGGGGGAACACCGGGGAGCTGTTTTTT. It translates to CASLQGGNTGELFF.

The genes are TRBV29-1 and TRBJ2-3, with a possible D match to TRBD1 (5 bases). V shed 5 bases and J shed 2 bases, with 11 bases lying between them. The CDR3 has 13 residues. Germline CDR1 SQVTM, CDR2 ANQGSEA. DNA for the CDR3: TGCAGCGTTAAGGGGCAGCTCACAGATACGCAGTATTTT. It specifies CSVKGQLTDTQYF.

This chain joins TRBV27 and TRBJ2-4; a weak D match, TRBD2 (6 bases). V dropped 6 bases and J dropped 3 bases, with 15 bases sitting between them. The germline gives CDR1 MNHEY, CDR2 SMNVEV (reference sequence). This CDR3 comprises 15 residues. The CDR3: CASSPEGWVKNIQYF. The CDR3 DNA sequence: TGTGCCAGCAGCCCGGAGGGTTGGGTCAAAAACATTCAGTACTTC.

The chain combines TRBV5-5 with TRBJ1-2, with a possible D match to TRBD1 (6 bases). The CDR3 is 15 amino acids. Germline V gene sequence: CDR1 SGHKS, CDR2 YYEKEE (reference sequence). Between the trimmed V and J ends, which lost 3 bases and 5 bases, there was a span of 17 bases. The CDR3 DNA is TGTGCCAGCAGCTACCAACCGACAGGCTCTTATGGCTACACCTTC. It yields the protein CASSYQPTGSYGYTF.

This chain uses TRBV7-6 with TRBJ2-7, with TRBD1 matching over 8 bases. Trimming removed 5 bases from V and 6 bases from J; junction bases left unmatched: 9. The CDR3 extends over 14 amino acids. The V gene's germline CDR1 is SGHVS and CDR2 FNYEAQ. CDR3 in amino acids: CASSPGQANREQYF. CDR3 nucleotides: TGTGCCAGCAGCCCGGGACAGGCTAACCGCGAGCAGTACTTC. The complete variable domain, with remaining parts taken from reference TRBV7-6 and TRBJ2-7, reads GAGVSQSPRYKVTKRGQDVALRCDPISGHVSLYWYRQALGQGPEFLTYFNYEAQQDKSGLPNDRFSAERPEGSISTLTIQRTEQRDSAMYRCASSPGQANREQYFGPGTRLTVT.

The chain joins TRBV7-9 to TRBJ2-1; maybe TRBD2 (6 bases). The CDR3 runs to 14 residues. Trimming took off 3 bases at V and 4 bases at J, with 10 bases between the two ends. The germline CDR1 and CDR2 sequences are SEHNR and FQNEAQ (reference sequence). The chain's CDR3 is CASSFSGDYNEQFF. CDR3 in DNA: TGTGCCAGCAGCTTTAGCGGAGATTACAATGAGCAGTTCTTC.

The gene calls are TRBV30 and TRBJ1-3; no firm D call. This CDR3 spans 13 amino acids. Germline V gives CDR1 GTSNPN, CDR2 SVGIG (reference sequence). Trimming shortened V by 1 base and J by 3 bases, and 7 bases separated the two germline ends. The CDR3 DNA follows: TGTGCCTGGAGTGGGGCAATTGGAAACACCATATATTTT. Translated, it gives CAWSGAIGNTIYF.

This rearrangement joins TRBV15 to TRBJ2-3; D may match TRBD1 or TRBD2 (5 bases each). The CDR3 totals 17 residues. The germline gives CDR1 LNHNV, CDR2 YYDKDF (reference sequence). V was shortened by 4 bases and J by 0 bases, with 17 bases between the two germline ends. CDR3 sequence: CATSKFSGTVSTDTQYF. CDR3 nucleotides: TGTGCCACCAGCAAGTTCTCAGGGACCGTGAGCACAGATACGCAGTATTTT.

The chain is built from TRBV7-9 and TRBJ1-2; TRBD1 agrees at 7 bases. V shed 5 bases and J 3 bases; nucleotides not matched to a gene: 9. Germline V lookup: CDR1 SEHNR, CDR2 FQNEAQ (reference sequence). The CDR3 sequence is 15 residues long. The CDR3 region is CASSLRQGEDYGYTF. CDR3 coding DNA: TGTGCCAGCAGCCTTCGACAGGGAGAGGACTATGGCTACACCTTC.

The genes are TRBV27 and TRBJ1-4; D is undetermined. Germline lookup yields CDR1 MNHEY and CDR2 SMNVEV (reference sequence). CDR3 length: 15 residues. With 1 base removed from V and 0 bases from J, the gap between germline ends came to 6 bases. As DNA, the CDR3 is TGTGCCAGCAGTTTATTCAGAGCAACTAATGAAAAACTGTTTTTT. This codes for CASSLFRATNEKLFF.